This entry lists 26 T cell receptor beta chains sequenced from one sample in a study of cytomegalovirus exposure and HLA in healthy donors (TCRdb year 2017). The protocol used for the library was the immunoSEQ multiplex PCR assay. A mixture of 60 forward primers for TCR Vbeta segments and 13 reverse primers for TCR Jbeta segments was used in the multiplex PCR. The clones in this table, taken by TCRdb from immuneACCESS, are in-frame only. Not every clone is retained; where verified, under half of the shortfall comes from an unresolved V gene, and the cause of the rest is unknown. The table held for this sample gives about 200,000 clones. 0.9% to 1.4% of the sample lies in the top ten. The source material was PBMCs. The receptors were sampled from a girl under 10 years old in good health and CMV-seropositive.

The V and J genes are TRBV4-1 and TRBJ2-5; TRBD1 matches 8 bases. Germline V gives CDR1 MGHRA, CDR2 YSYEKL. The CDR3 length is 14 residues. Trimming cost V 4 bases and J 3 bases; bases outside gene matches: 4. The CDR3: CASSRRTGKETQYF. The DNA for the CDR3 is TGCGCCAGCAGCCGGAGGACAGGGAAAGAGACCCAGTACTTC.

The chain couples TRBV5-1 to TRBJ2-3, with D tentatively TRBD1 (5 bases). Germline CDR1 is SGHRS and CDR2 is YFSETQ. The CDR3 is 15 residues long. Trimming shortened V by 0 bases and J by 2 bases, and 10 bases separated the two germline ends. CDR3 sequence reads: CASSLDRGHTDTQYF. CDR3 DNA sequence: TGCGCCAGCAGCTTGGACAGAGGACACACAGATACGCAGTATTTT.

This chain uses TRBV11-2 with TRBJ2-7; 11 bases align to TRBD2. The CDR3 contains 17 residues. The germline V gene encodes CDR1 SGHAT and CDR2 FQNNGV. V was clipped by 0 bases and J by 5 bases; unmatched bases: 9. CDR3 region: CASSLDLRTSGSHEQYF. The CDR3 bases are TGTGCCAGCAGCTTAGATCTAAGAACTAGCGGGAGCCACGAGCAGTACTTC.

The chain has TRBV15 and TRBJ2-2, with D perhaps TRBD1 (6 bases). Germline lookup yields CDR1 LNHNV and CDR2 YYDKDF (reference sequence). The CDR3 consists of 14 residues. Trimming took 6 bases from V and 6 from J, leaving 14 bases between them. The CDR3, as DNA: TGTGCCACCAGATACAGGGATAGAGCCGGGGAGCTGTTTTTT. It specifies CATRYRDRAGELFF. The variable domain in full, with the rest retrieved from reference TRBV15 and TRBJ2-2, is DAMVIQNPRYQVTQFGKPVTLSCSQTLNHNVMYWYQQKSSQAPKLLFHYYDKDFNNEADTPDNFQSRRPNTSFCFLDIRSPGLGDTAMYLCATRYRDRAGELFFGEGSRLTVL.

The chain uses TRBV13 and TRBJ2-7; 10 bases map to TRBD1. The CDR3 loop spans 14 amino acids. With 5 bases clipped from V and 4 bases from J, the junction kept 5 bases outside the gene matches. From germline, CDR1 is PRHDT and CDR2 FYEKMQ (reference sequence). The CDR3 DNA follows: TGTGCCAGCAGCCCCGGGGACAGGGGTTACGAGCAGTACTTC. Residues: CASSPGDRGYEQYF.

V usage is TRBV19 and J usage is TRBJ1-5; D ambiguous. Trimming left V 3 bases short and J 5 bases short, with 14 bases between. This CDR3 has 15 residues. Germline values: CDR1 LNHDA, CDR2 SQIVND (reference sequence). CDR3 residues: CASSIGQEGDQPQHF. DNA of the CDR3: TGTGCCAGTAGTATTGGGCAGGAGGGAGATCAGCCCCAGCATTTT.

The V and J genes are TRBV5-1 and TRBJ2-1; 9 nucleotides match TRBD2. CDR1 SGHRS and CDR2 YFSETQ come from the germline V gene. The CDR3 loop spans 15 amino acids. V shed 3 bases, J shed 9 bases, and the junction held 10 bases outside the gene matches. Here the CDR3 reads CASSSTGTSSGEQFF. The CDR3 DNA follows: TGCGCCAGCAGCTCCACCGGGACTAGCAGCGGTGAGCAGTTCTTC.

The rearrangement joins TRBV5-1 to TRBJ1-2; D remains ambiguous. The ends were cut back, 0 bases at V and 2 bases at J, with 14 bases in the middle. CDR3 length: 16 amino acids. Germline V gene data show CDR1 as SGHRS and CDR2 as YFSETQ. Here the CDR3 reads CASSLDEITSNYGYTF. DNA of the CDR3: TGCGCCAGCAGCTTGGACGAAATCACTTCCAACTATGGCTACACCTTC.

The chain couples TRBV7-2 to TRBJ2-3; 9 nucleotides align to TRBD2. The CDR3 length is 16 residues. Losses at the gene ends were 1 base for V and 4 bases for J; bases not matched to a gene: 6. Per the germline V gene, CDR1 is SGHTA and CDR2 is FQGNSA. CDR3 sequence: CASSLEGGRAADTQYF. The CDR3 nucleotides read TGTGCCAGCAGCTTAGAAGGCGGGAGGGCCGCAGATACGCAGTATTTT.

The chain carries TRBV28 and TRBJ1-2, with D unresolved. The germline gives CDR1 MDHEN, CDR2 SYDVKM. V was cut by 2 bases and J by 4 bases, with 8 bases left in between. The CDR3 covers 13 residues. CDR3 DNA: TGTGCCAGCAGTTTAGAACAGCCCTATGGCTACACCTTC. Its protein product is CASSLEQPYGYTF.

The chain couples TRBV11-2 to TRBJ2-3, with 7 bases that match TRBD1. The CDR3 is made up of 11 amino acids. The junction had 4 bases not matched to a gene; V was cut back by 3 bases and J by 13 bases. Germline V gene lookup returns CDR1 SGHAT and CDR2 FQNNGV. For the CDR3, the DNA is TGTGCCAGCAGCTTGGGCACAGGGGAGTATTTT. Its translation: CASSLGTGEYF.

The V gene is TRBV6-5, the J gene TRBJ1-2; perhaps TRBD1 as D (5 bases). This CDR3 region has 14 residues. The V gene lost 5 bases and the J gene lost 6 bases, with 16 bases spanning the gap. CDR1 is MNHEY and CDR2 is SVGAGI in the germline V gene. CDR3 amino acids: CASSEGAGRDGYTF. In nucleotides, the CDR3 is TGTGCCAGCAGTGAAGGGGCAGGGAGGGATGGCTACACCTTC.

The chain is built from TRBV5-4 and TRBJ2-3; 8 nucleotides agree with TRBD2. The V gene's germline CDR1 is SGHNT and CDR2 YYREEE (reference sequence). This CDR3 has 17 amino acids. The ends lost 4 bases at V and 0 bases at J; junction bases unmatched: 10. CDR3: CASSRGGSGTSTDTQYF. The CDR3 DNA reads TGTGCCAGCAGCCGGGGAGGTAGCGGGACTAGCACAGATACGCAGTATTTT.

The chain combines TRBV7-6 with TRBJ2-7; D remains unclear. The germline gives CDR1 SGHVS, CDR2 FNYEAQ. This CDR3 spans 13 amino acids. V dropped 1 base and J dropped 5 bases, with 9 bases sitting between them. In DNA form, the CDR3 reads TGTGCCAGCAGCTTAGTTCTGGGCCACGAGCAGTACTTC. Translating it yields CASSLVLGHEQYF.

The rearrangement uses TRBV28 and TRBJ2-3; possibly TRBD2 for D (5 bases). Looked up from germline, CDR1 is MDHEN and CDR2 is SYDVKM. The CDR3 is 17 residues long. Trimming left V 5 bases short and J 0 bases short, with 18 bases between. CDR3 sequence reads: CASSPPTGYSSTDTQYF. CDR3 nucleotides: TGTGCCAGCAGTCCCCCGACGGGGTACTCTAGCACAGATACGCAGTATTTT. The full variable domain, completed using reference TRBV28 and TRBJ2-3, is DVKVTQSSRYLVKRTGEKVFLECVQDMDHENMFWYRQDPGLGLRLIYFSYDVKMKEKGDIPEGYSVSREKKERFSLILESASTNQTSMYLCASSPPTGYSSTDTQYFGPGTRLTVL.

The chain joins TRBV7-2 to TRBJ2-5, with D perhaps matching TRBD1 (6 bases). The assigned J gene may be wrong: the sequence end matches TRBJ2-7 better. The CDR3 has 14 residues. Germline loops: CDR1 SGHTA, CDR2 FQGNSA. The CDR3 loop reads CASSAYRDQYEQYF. The CDR3 DNA is TGTGCCAGCAGCGCCTACAGGGATCAGTACGAGCAGTACTTC.

This chain uses TRBV6-1 with TRBJ2-7, with D tentatively TRBD2 (7 bases). This CDR3 spans 17 amino acids. The germline V gene encodes CDR1 MNHNS and CDR2 SASEGT. Trimming pared 2 bases from V and 7 bases from J, leaving 24 bases between. Written as DNA, the CDR3 is TGTGCCAGCAGTGAAAGCCGGGGGGCCTACGAGCATTCTGAGCAGTACTTC. It encodes CASSESRGAYEHSEQYF.

In DNA, the CDR3 is TGTGCCAGCAGCTTGGGGGGAGGGGCGAACACCGGGGAGCTGTTTTTT. This encodes CASSLGGGANTGELFF. V is TRBV5-4 and J is TRBJ2-2; 7 positions agree with TRBD2. This CDR3 region has 16 residues. Germline-derived CDR1 and CDR2 are SGHNT and YYREEE (reference sequence). Trimming removed 0 bases from V and 0 bases from J; junction bases left unmatched: 2.

The CDR3 sequence is CASSLTSGDNEQFF. The CDR3 DNA is TGTGCCAGCAGCTTAACGTCCGGGGACAATGAGCAGTTCTTC. This chain joins TRBV7-3 and TRBJ2-1; D perhaps matches TRBD2 (5 bases). The CDR3 loop spans 14 amino acids. Germline loops: CDR1 SGHTA, CDR2 FQGTGA. Trimming took 0 bases from V and 5 from J, leaving 8 bases between them.

V is TRBV11-2 and J is TRBJ2-7; D is possibly TRBD1 (6 bases). This CDR3 is built from 12 residues. Between the trimmed V and J ends, which lost 5 bases and 3 bases, there was a span of 8 bases. Looked up from germline, CDR1 is SGHAT and CDR2 is FQNNGV. This CDR3 is CASSATGYEQYF. DNA for the CDR3: TGTGCCAGCAGCGCGACAGGCTACGAGCAGTACTTC.

The genes are TRBV7-9 and TRBJ2-7; no firm D call. V lost 5 bases and J 3 bases, leaving 8 bases between the germline ends. The CDR3 extends over 12 amino acids. Germline V gives CDR1 SEHNR, CDR2 FQNEAQ (reference sequence). The chain's CDR3 is CASSGRHYEQYF. As DNA, the CDR3 is TGTGCCAGCAGCGGCAGACACTACGAGCAGTACTTC.

The chain has TRBV2 and TRBJ1-1; tentative D call: TRBD1 (6 bases). CDR3 length: 14 amino acids. Per the germline V gene, CDR1 is SNHLY and CDR2 is FYNNEI. Trimming cost V 4 bases and J 6 bases, with 15 bases left between them. CDR3 in amino acids: CASSGEGHRPEAFF. CDR3 nucleotides: TGTGCCAGCAGTGGAGAGGGACACCGGCCTGAAGCTTTCTTT. Together with reference TRBV2 and TRBJ1-1, the CDR3 gives the full variable domain: EPEVTQTPSHQVTQMGQEVILRCVPISNHLYFYWYRQILGQKVEFLVSFYNNEISEKSEIFDDQFSVERPDGSNFTLKIRSTKLEDSAMYFCASSGEGHRPEAFFGQGTRLTVV.

The CDR3 protein is CASSQGLTGSGYTF. The CDR3 DNA follows: TGCGCCAGCAGCCAAGGCCTGACAGGGAGTGGCTACACCTTC. The chain has TRBV4-1 and TRBJ1-2; 7 positions agree with TRBD1. The germline V gene has CDR1 MGHRA and CDR2 YSYEKL. There are 14 residues in the CDR3. Trimming cost V 1 base and J 7 bases; bases outside gene matches: 6.

The J gene is TRBJ1-1, the V gene TRBV5-8; D might be TRBD1 (5 bases). V lost 2 bases, J lost 2 bases, and 13 bases lay in between. Germline V gene sequence: CDR1 SGHTS, CDR2 YDEGEE. This CDR3 is built from 15 residues. The CDR3 sequence is CASSFWAGKNTEAFF. The CDR3 region has the DNA TGTGCCAGCAGCTTTTGGGCAGGGAAAAACACTGAAGCTTTCTTT. The full variable domain, in which reference TRBV5-8 and TRBJ1-1 provide the parts outside the CDR3, is EAGVTQSPTHLIKTRGQQATLRCSPISGHTSVYWYQQALGLGLQFLLWYDEGEERNRGNFPPRFSGRQFPNYSSELNVNALELEDSALYLCASSFWAGKNTEAFFGQGTRLTVV.

V is TRBV11-2 and J is TRBJ2-7; D remains unclear. Germline V gene data show CDR1 as SGHAT and CDR2 as FQNNGV. The V end lost 3 bases, the J end lost 6 bases, and 3 bases lay between the germline ends. This CDR3 has 10 residues. CDR3 bases: TGTGCCAGCAGCTTCTCCGAGCAGTACTTC. It codes for CASSFSEQYF.

The chain couples TRBV14 to TRBJ2-5; 7 nucleotides agree with TRBD2. With V trimmed by 4 bases and J by 1 base, 9 bases remained unmatched. CDR1 is SGHDN, CDR2 FVKESK, per germline. The CDR3 is 16 residues long. CDR3: CASSLSSAGFQETQYF. The CDR3, as DNA: TGTGCCAGCAGCCTGTCCTCAGCGGGATTCCAAGAGACCCAGTACTTC.